The 27 T cell receptor beta chains listed next were all sequenced from one sample in a study of cytomegalovirus exposure and HLA in healthy donors. TCRdb's table, derived via immunoSEQ multiplex PCR, lists solely in-frame clones and lacks some. This sample yields 250,000 to 400,000 clones, of which around 90% are seen a single time; around 0.88% belongs to the top ten. The sample comprised PBMCs. The source is a man aged 25 to 45 in good health and CMV-seronegative.

This sequence joins TRBV11-2 and TRBJ1-2; no firm D call. The CDR3 has 13 residues. Trimming removed 4 bases from V and 4 bases from J, with 10 bases in between. The germline gives CDR1 SGHAT, CDR2 FQNNGV. The CDR3 reads CASSSVNRYGYTF. The CDR3 nucleotides read TGTGCCAGCAGCTCAGTGAACCGCTATGGCTACACCTTC.

V and J are TRBV7-2 and TRBJ1-1; D is uncertain. Trimming removed 4 bases from V and 1 base from J, with 16 bases in between. CDR3 length: 16 amino acids. Germline V lookup: CDR1 SGHTA, CDR2 FQGNSA. The CDR3 bases are TGTGCCAGCAGCTCCCCCGGGAAACTGAAGAACACTGAAGCTTTCTTT. This gives the protein CASSSPGKLKNTEAFF.

This clone was found once. The gene calls are TRBV6-5 and TRBJ2-2, with D tentatively TRBD2 (7 bases). Germline CDR1 is MNHEY and CDR2 is SVGAGI. V gave up 7 bases and J gave up 3 bases, with 15 bases separating them. CDR3 length: 15 amino acids. The CDR3: CASNREGGDTGELFF. DNA for the CDR3: TGTGCCAGCAACAGGGAGGGTGGTGACACCGGGGAGCTGTTTTTT.

The genes are TRBV4-1 and TRBJ2-1, with 10 bases that match TRBD2. The CDR3 length is 18 residues. V gave up 4 bases and J gave up 3 bases; unmatched junction bases: 12. Germline V gene lookup returns CDR1 MGHRA and CDR2 YSYEKL. CDR3 DNA sequence: TGCGCCAGCAGCCCCATGGAGGTTGCTAGCGGGGGCTACAATGAGCAGTTCTTC. It codes for CASSPMEVASGGYNEQFF.

V is TRBV6-1 and J is TRBJ1-5; weak D call: TRBD1 (5 bases). V was clipped by 1 base and J by 0 bases, with 10 bases between them. The CDR3 contains 16 residues. Germline V gives CDR1 MNHNS, CDR2 SASEGT. In DNA, the CDR3 is TGTGCCAGCAGTGAAGAATGGACATTTAGCAATCAGCCCCAGCATTTT. Protein product: CASSEEWTFSNQPQHF.

The chain uses TRBV19 and TRBJ1-5, with D unclear. CDR3 length equals 18 residues. Deletions cut 5 bases from V and 0 bases from J, with 20 bases between. Germline loops: CDR1 LNHDA, CDR2 SQIVND (reference sequence). CDR3 sequence (DNA): TGTGCCAGTAGTCATGATAAAGTAGTCTCCTTTAGCAATCAGCCCCAGCATTTT. It specifies CASSHDKVVSFSNQPQHF.

The rearrangement links TRBV4-2 to TRBJ1-1; D is unclear. Trimming shortened V by 4 bases and J by 7 bases, and 10 bases separated the two germline ends. The CDR3 runs 12 residues. Germline CDR1 LGHNA, CDR2 YNFKEQ. The CDR3 sequence is CASSLVSSEAFF. The CDR3 DNA sequence: TGTGCCAGCAGCCTGGTATCTAGTGAAGCTTTCTTT.

The chain carries TRBV6-5 and TRBJ1-3; no firm D call. With 4 bases removed from V and 2 bases from J, the gap between germline ends came to 12 bases. This CDR3 comprises 15 residues. Germline values: CDR1 MNHEY, CDR2 SVGAGI. CDR3: CASSLKGAAGNTIYF. Here the CDR3 DNA reads TGTGCCAGCAGTTTGAAGGGAGCGGCTGGAAACACCATATATTTT.

The V gene is TRBV20-1, the J gene TRBJ2-1; TRBD1 might be the D (5 bases). Trimming left V 0 bases short and J 12 bases short, with 9 bases between. The CDR3 spans 11 residues. Germline-derived CDR1 and CDR2 are DFQATT and SNEGSKA (reference sequence). The CDR3 loop reads CSARDGQGQFF. The CDR3 bases are TGCAGTGCTAGAGACGGACAAGGGCAGTTCTTC.

The chain is built from TRBV6-5 and TRBJ1-1; maybe TRBD1 (5 bases). Trimming took 6 bases from V and 1 from J, leaving 12 bases between them. Germline CDR1 MNHEY, CDR2 SVGAGI. The CDR3 is 14 residues long. The CDR3 DNA reads as TGTGCCAGCAGCTTCAGGGCCCAGAACACTGAAGCTTTCTTT. Its translation is CASSFRAQNTEAFF.

The gene calls are TRBV4-1 and TRBJ1-2; 7 bases are shared with TRBD1. The CDR3 contains 16 residues. Germline V gene sequence: CDR1 MGHRA, CDR2 YSYEKL. J lost 2 bases, V lost 0 bases, and 6 bases had no gene match. The CDR3 is CASSQERQGANYGYTF. The CDR3 DNA reads TGCGCCAGCAGCCAAGAGAGACAGGGAGCAAACTATGGCTACACCTTC.

The J gene is TRBJ2-7, the V gene TRBV4-3; D gene ambiguous. The germline gives CDR1 LGHNA, CDR2 YSLEER. The CDR3 runs to 15 residues. V was shortened by 0 bases and J by 2 bases, with 11 bases between the two germline ends. CDR3 loop: CASSQEFHTAYEQYF. CDR3 nucleotide sequence: TGCGCCAGCAGCCAAGAATTTCACACAGCCTACGAGCAGTACTTC.

This chain uses TRBV7-9 with TRBJ1-2, with unresolved D. Germline CDR1 SEHNR, CDR2 FQNEAQ (reference sequence). Trimming removed 1 base at V and 4 bases at J, with 7 bases between. CDR3 length: 13 amino acids. The CDR3 here is CASSLGEGYGYTF. CDR3 coding DNA: TGTGCCAGCAGCTTAGGGGAGGGCTATGGCTACACCTTC.

The gene calls are TRBV7-2 and TRBJ2-3, with TRBD2 identical over 9 bases. The CDR3 extends over 13 amino acids. J lost 13 bases, V lost 1 base, and 6 bases had no gene match. Germline lookup yields CDR1 SGHTA and CDR2 FQGNSA. CDR3 amino acids: CASSLERAGGEYF. The CDR3 DNA reads TGTGCCAGCAGCTTAGAGAGAGCGGGGGGCGAGTATTTT.

The chain has TRBV6-5 and TRBJ1-2; D might be TRBD1 (5 bases). CDR3 size: 15 residues. V was pared by 7 bases and J by 2 bases, with 17 bases between. From germline, CDR1 is MNHEY and CDR2 SVGAGI. This chain's CDR3 is CASNPVDKANYGYTF. The CDR3 DNA follows: TGTGCCAGCAACCCAGTGGACAAAGCCAACTATGGCTACACCTTC.

The J gene is TRBJ1-6, the V gene TRBV5-1; tentative D call: TRBD1 (6 bases). The germline gives CDR1 SGHRS, CDR2 YFSETQ. This CDR3 is built from 16 residues. Trimming pared 2 bases from V and 10 bases from J, leaving 19 bases between. CDR3 region: CASSLTTGLRWSPLHF. CDR3 DNA: TGCGCCAGCAGCTTAACCACAGGGTTGCGTTGGTCACCCCTCCACTTT.

V and J are TRBV6-1 and TRBJ2-7; TRBD1 might be the D (6 bases). This CDR3 is 14 amino acids long. Trimming took 6 bases from V and 0 from J, leaving 12 bases between them. Germline V CDR1 and CDR2: MNHNS, SASEGT. The CDR3 DNA sequence: TGTGCCAGCAGCGGACAGCGTAGCTCCTACGAGCAGTACTTC. It is translated as CASSGQRSSYEQYF.

The chain has TRBV7-2 and TRBJ2-7; no clear D gene. The CDR3 extends over 13 amino acids. Germline V CDR1 and CDR2: SGHTA, FQGNSA. V lost 1 base to trimming and J lost 2 bases, with 6 bases between them. CDR3 loop: CASSLGETYEQYF. CDR3 nucleotide sequence: TGTGCCAGCAGCTTAGGAGAAACCTACGAGCAGTACTTC.

Only a few counts were recorded for this clone. This chain connects TRBV9 to TRBJ1-2, with 8 bases that match TRBD1. Germline CDR1 SGDLS, CDR2 YYNGEE. Germline trimming cut 5 bases from V and 4 bases from J; bases unmatched to any gene: 4. The CDR3 spans 13 residues. CDR3 sequence reads: CASRLQGGYGYTF. In DNA form, the CDR3 reads TGTGCCAGCAGACTACAGGGGGGCTATGGCTACACCTTC. Looking up the rest from reference TRBV9 and TRBJ1-2 gives the full variable domain: DSGVTQTPKHLITATGQRVTLRCSPRSGDLSVYWYQQSLDQGLQFLIQYYNGEERAKGNILERFSAQQFPDLHSELNLSSLELGDSALYFCASRLQGGYGYTFGSGTRLTVV.

The J gene is TRBJ2-1, the V gene TRBV10-1, with D tentatively TRBD2 (6 bases). Deletions cut 2 bases from V and 2 bases from J, with 10 bases between. Germline V gene data show CDR1 as WNHNN and CDR2 as SYGVQD (reference sequence). The CDR3 spans 15 residues. CDR3 sequence (DNA): TGCGCCAGCAGTGAGACTAGCAGCACCTACAATGAGCAGTTCTTC. Translating it yields CASSETSSTYNEQFF.

This sequence joins TRBV6-5 and TRBJ2-2; possible D gene TRBD1, 5 bases. This CDR3 region has 14 residues. CDR1 and CDR2 (germline): MNHEY, SVGAGI. Trimming removed 0 bases at V and 7 bases at J, with 9 bases between. This CDR3 is CASSYSQDSGELFF. CDR3 bases: TGTGCCAGCAGTTACTCACAAGACAGCGGGGAGCTGTTTTTT.

The J gene is TRBJ2-7, the V gene TRBV14; 12 bases align to TRBD1. V gave up 5 bases and J gave up 6 bases; unmatched junction bases: 2. Looked up from germline, CDR1 is SGHDN and CDR2 is FVKESK. This CDR3 is built from 13 residues. CDR3 bases: TGTGCCAGCAGCGGGACAGGGGGCGGCGAGCAGTACTTC. Amino acids: CASSGTGGGEQYF.

This chain connects TRBV27 to TRBJ2-2, with TRBD2 matching over 7 bases. The CDR3 runs 14 residues. Germline assignment: CDR1 MNHEY and CDR2 SMNVEV (reference sequence). With 10 bases clipped from V and 5 bases from J, the junction kept 10 bases outside the gene matches. The CDR3 DNA follows: TGTGCCACCTACTACGGGGGAGGGACCGGGGAGCTGTTTTTT. This gives the protein CATYYGGGTGELFF.

The chain couples TRBV10-2 to TRBJ2-2, with a possible D match to TRBD2 (5 bases). The CDR3 runs 12 residues. CDR1 is WSHSY and CDR2 is SAAADI in the germline V gene. Trimming removed 5 bases at V and 6 bases at J, with 7 bases between. The chain's CDR3 is CASSNGAGELFF. In DNA, the CDR3 is TGCGCCAGCAGTAACGGGGCCGGGGAGCTGTTTTTT.

This clone appeared a single time. The chain joins TRBV5-6 to TRBJ1-6; weak D call: TRBD1 (5 bases). Looked up from germline, CDR1 is SGHDT and CDR2 is YYEEEE. Trimming took off 4 bases at V and 0 bases at J, with 14 bases between the two ends. This CDR3 comprises 17 residues. DNA for the CDR3: TGTGCCAGCAGCATAGGGACTCCGAGCTCCTATAATTCACCCCTCCACTTT. Translated, it gives CASSIGTPSSYNSPLHF.

CDR3 residues: CASSLVRQSLASTGELFF. CDR3 in DNA: TGCGCCAGCAGCTTGGTCAGACAGTCCCTCGCGAGCACCGGGGAGCTGTTTTTT. This sequence joins TRBV5-1 and TRBJ2-2; D may be TRBD1 (5 bases). The CDR3 spans 18 residues. CDR1 and CDR2 from the germline V gene are SGHRS and YFSETQ. V lost 0 bases, J lost 4 bases, and 19 bases lay in between.

The chain has TRBV15 and TRBJ1-1; 11 nucleotides align to TRBD1. CDR3 size: 14 residues. V shed 8 bases and J 10 bases; nucleotides not matched to a gene: 12. CDR1 LNHNV and CDR2 YYDKDF come from the germline V gene (reference sequence). For the CDR3, the DNA is TGTGCCACCGCGGGACAGGGGGAAGGCGTGGGAGCTTTCTTT. Its protein product is CATAGQGEGVGAFF.